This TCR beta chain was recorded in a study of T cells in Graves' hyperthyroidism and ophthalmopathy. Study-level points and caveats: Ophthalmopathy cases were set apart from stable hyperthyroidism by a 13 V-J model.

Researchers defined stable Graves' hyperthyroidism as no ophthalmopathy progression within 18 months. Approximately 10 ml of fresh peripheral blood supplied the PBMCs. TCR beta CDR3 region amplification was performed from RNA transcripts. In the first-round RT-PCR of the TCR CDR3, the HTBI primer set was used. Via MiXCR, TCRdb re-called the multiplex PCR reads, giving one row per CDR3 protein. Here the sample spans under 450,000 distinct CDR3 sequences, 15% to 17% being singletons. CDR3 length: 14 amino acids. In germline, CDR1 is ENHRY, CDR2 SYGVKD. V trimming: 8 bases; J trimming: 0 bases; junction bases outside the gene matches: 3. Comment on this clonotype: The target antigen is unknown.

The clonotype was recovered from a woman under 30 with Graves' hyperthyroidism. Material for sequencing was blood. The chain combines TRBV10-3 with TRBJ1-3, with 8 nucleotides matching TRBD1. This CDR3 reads CAIGTGDSGNTIYF. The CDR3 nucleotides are TGTGCCATCGGGACAGGAGACTCTGGAAACACCATATATTTT.